The 21 T cell receptor beta chains below all came from one sample that was sequenced in a study of blood T cell repertoires in COVID-19. The table came from immunoSEQ multiplex PCR; TCRdb's copy has only in-frame clones and leaves some out. Of some 70,000 clones listed, roughly three quarters are singletons. Sequencing input: peripheral blood. The source of these receptors is a woman between 45 and 65 years old with acute or convalescent COVID-19.

This clone was picked up one time. This chain connects TRBV5-1 to TRBJ2-7; 8 bases map to TRBD1. Germline CDR1 is SGHRS and CDR2 is YFSETQ. With 1 base clipped from V and 3 bases from J, the junction kept 6 bases outside the gene matches. The CDR3 totals 15 residues. CDR3 sequence reads: CASSLTGTGGYEQYF. Here the CDR3 DNA reads TGCGCCAGCAGCTTGACCGGGACAGGAGGCTACGAGCAGTACTTC.

J is TRBJ2-3 and V is TRBV9; weak D call: TRBD1 (6 bases). The CDR3 length is 14 residues. CDR1 and CDR2 (germline): SGDLS, YYNGEE. The V gene lost 6 bases and the J gene lost 4 bases, with 15 bases spanning the gap. Here the CDR3 reads CASNELGGPDTQYF. As DNA, the CDR3 is TGTGCCAGCAACGAATTAGGGGGTCCAGATACGCAGTATTTT.

CDR3 loop: CASSSRQGGESYEQYF. The CDR3 bases are TGTGCCAGCAGCTCAAGGCAGGGCGGGGAGAGCTACGAGCAGTACTTC. V and J are TRBV7-9 and TRBJ2-7, with TRBD2 as a possible D gene (6 bases). The CDR3 consists of 16 residues. Trimming took 4 bases from V and 3 from J, leaving 19 bases between them. Germline V gene lookup returns CDR1 SEHNR and CDR2 FQNEAQ (reference sequence).

The chain combines TRBV28 with TRBJ1-2, with unresolved D. This CDR3 has 13 residues. Trimming pared 8 bases from V and 3 bases from J, leaving 13 bases between. Looked up from germline, CDR1 is MDHEN and CDR2 is SYDVKM. The CDR3 DNA is TGTGCCAGCTATAATCGGACTCACTATGGCTACACCTTC. It yields the protein CASYNRTHYGYTF.

V gene TRBV11-2 combines with J gene TRBJ1-3; D is unresolved. V was trimmed by 5 bases and J by 2 bases, leaving 7 bases between them. The length of the CDR3 is 13 residues. The germline CDR1 and CDR2 sequences are SGHAT and FQNNGV. The CDR3 nucleotides are TGTGCCAGCAGCCCGCGGGCTGGAAACACCATATATTTT. It codes for CASSPRAGNTIYF.

This clone was observed many times. The chain couples TRBV11-3 to TRBJ2-5; 7 nucleotides match TRBD2. The V gene's germline CDR1 is SGHNT and CDR2 YENEEA. The J segment lost 0 bases and the V segment lost 5 bases, leaving 9 bases of the junction unmatched. This CDR3 is 16 amino acids long. The CDR3 coding sequence is TGTGCCAGCAGCGCCGGAGAGCGGGGATACCAAGAGACCCAGTACTTC. Translation: CASSAGERGYQETQYF.

A single count supports this clone. V gene TRBV7-8 combines with J gene TRBJ2-5, with 11 bases lining up with TRBD2. The V segment lost 2 bases and the J segment 4 bases; nucleotides outside the gene matches: 24. The CDR3 has 22 residues. The germline V gene encodes CDR1 SGHVS and CDR2 FQNEAQ. The CDR3 bases are TGTGCCAGCAGCTTACATCATCCCGTAGCGGGAGGGCCGCCCCAAAAGGCAGAGACCCAGTACTTC. Encoded protein: CASSLHHPVAGGPPQKAETQYF.

This clone was counted only a few times. J is TRBJ2-3 and V is TRBV5-4; 8 nucleotides line up with TRBD1. The V and J ends lost 6 bases and 1 base, in that order; junction bases with no gene match: 7. Germline CDR1 reads SGHNT; CDR2 reads YYREEE (reference sequence). The CDR3 extends over 15 amino acids. CDR3 in amino acids: CASTIQGAGTDTQYF. The DNA of the CDR3 is TGTGCCAGCACCATCCAGGGGGCCGGCACAGATACGCAGTATTTT.

The genes are TRBV3-1 (or the pseudogene TRBV3-2) and TRBJ2-1; the D is unclear. Between the trimmed V and J ends, which lost 1 base and 2 bases, there was a span of 6 bases. The CDR3 has 14 residues. Germline V CDR1 and CDR2: LGHDT, YNNKEL (reference sequence). The chain's CDR3 is CASSQGPPYNEQFF. In DNA, the CDR3 is TGTGCCAGCAGCCAAGGGCCCCCCTACAATGAGCAGTTCTTC.

The chain is built from TRBV9 and TRBJ2-3; D gene ambiguous. The CDR3 has 11 residues. In germline, CDR1 is SGDLS, CDR2 YYNGEE. The V and J ends lost 3 bases and 13 bases respectively, with 12 bases between them. CDR3 residues: CASSGAQGEYF. CDR3 bases: TGTGCCAGCAGCGGTGCTCAAGGAGAGTATTTT.

The chain combines TRBV5-6 with TRBJ2-3; 8 nucleotides align to TRBD2. The germline CDR1 and CDR2 sequences are SGHDT and YYEEEE. This CDR3 has 15 amino acids. The junction had 11 bases not matched to a gene; V was cut back by 4 bases and J by 7 bases. Here the CDR3 DNA reads TGTGCCAGCAGCGGCCGGGATAGCGGGGCATATACGCAGTATTTT. Its translation is CASSGRDSGAYTQYF.

V and J are TRBV15 and TRBJ1-2; 7 bases are a match to TRBD1. The CDR3 length is 14 residues. V was clipped by 4 bases and J by 0 bases; unmatched bases: 2. CDR1 is LNHNV, CDR2 YYDKDF, per germline (reference sequence). The CDR3 nucleotides read TGTGCCACCAGCATCGGGACAGCTAACTATGGCTACACCTTC. Its protein is CATSIGTANYGYTF.

The CDR3 DNA is TGTGCCAGCAGCAACCAGCGGGGGTGTCTGGGTGAGCAGTACTTC. This sequence encodes CASSNQRGCLGEQYF. The J gene is TRBJ2-7, the V gene TRBV21-1; the table's TRBD2 call for D was not verified on the DNA. TRBV21-1 is labeled a pseudogene. This CDR3 comprises 15 residues.

This clone was observed once. The genes are TRBV13 and TRBJ2-7; 9 bases fit TRBD2. Trimming at V came to 5 bases and at J to 0 bases, leaving 11 bases not matched to a gene. The CDR3 extends over 17 amino acids. Germline values: CDR1 PRHDT, CDR2 FYEKMQ (reference sequence). As DNA, the CDR3 is TGTGCCAGCAGCCCAGGGGCTAGCGGGACTGGCTCCTACGAGCAGTACTTC. Encoded protein: CASSPGASGTGSYEQYF. The variable domain in full, completed from reference TRBV13 and TRBJ2-7, reads AAGVIQSPRHLIKEKRETATLKCYPIPRHDTVYWYQQGPGQDPQFLISFYEKMQSDKGSIPDRFSAQQFSDYHSELNMSSLELGDSALYFCASSPGASGTGSYEQYFGPGTRLTVT.

The CDR3 nucleotides read TGTGCCAGCAGCCCCGGGGGGGCGCGGAGCAATGAGCAGTTCTTC. Translating it yields CASSPGGARSNEQFF. V usage is TRBV7-9 and J usage is TRBJ2-1; 8 positions agree with TRBD2. The germline V gene encodes CDR1 SEHNR and CDR2 FQNEAQ (reference sequence). The junction had 9 bases not matched to a gene; V was cut back by 5 bases and J by 6 bases. The CDR3 is 15 residues long.

The chain carries TRBV5-1 and TRBJ2-1; D is ambiguous. The CDR3 covers 14 residues. Per the germline V gene, CDR1 is SGHRS and CDR2 is YFSETQ. V was shortened by 4 bases and J by 2 bases, with 10 bases between the two germline ends. The CDR3 nucleotides are TGCGCCAGCAGCCCCGCGGTCCCCTACAATGAGCAGTTCTTC. It yields the protein CASSPAVPYNEQFF.

The V gene is TRBV19, the J gene TRBJ2-2; 14 bases map to TRBD2. Germline-derived CDR1 and CDR2 are LNHDA and SQIVND (reference sequence). There are 17 residues in the CDR3. Trimming took 5 bases from V and 7 from J; bases not matched to a gene: 9. This CDR3 reads CASSPKGLAGDGGELFF. In nucleotides, the CDR3 is TGTGCCAGTAGTCCGAAGGGACTAGCGGGAGACGGCGGGGAGCTGTTTTTT. Using reference TRBV19 and TRBJ2-2 for the parts outside the CDR3, the full variable domain is DGGITQSPKYLFRKEGQNVTLSCEQNLNHDAMYWYRQDPGQGLRLIYYSQIVNDFQKGDIAEGYSVSREKKESFPLTVTSAQKNPTAFYLCASSPKGLAGDGGELFFGEGSRLTVL.

The chain employs TRBV5-5 and TRBJ2-5; D is unclear. Trimming shortened V by 1 base and J by 3 bases, and 7 bases separated the two germline ends. Germline values: CDR1 SGHKS, CDR2 YYEKEE (reference sequence). The CDR3 loop spans 13 amino acids. This chain's CDR3 is CASSLIAEETQYF. The DNA of the CDR3 is TGTGCCAGCAGCTTGATAGCCGAAGAGACCCAGTACTTC.

This clone showed up just once. The chain combines TRBV7-9 with TRBJ2-7, with 8 bases lining up with TRBD1. V lost 4 bases and J lost 7; bases outside the gene matches: 12. Germline V CDR1 and CDR2: SEHNR, FQNEAQ (reference sequence). The CDR3 has 15 amino acids. CDR3 amino acids: CASSWAQGAAREQYF. As DNA, the CDR3 is TGTGCCAGCAGCTGGGCGCAGGGGGCTGCTAGGGAGCAGTACTTC. Full variable domain (missing parts from reference TRBV7-9 and TRBJ2-7): DTGVSQNPRHKITKRGQNVTFRCDPISEHNRLYWYRQTLGQGPEFLTYFQNEAQLEKSRLLSDRFSAERPKGSFSTLEIQRTEQGDSAMYLCASSWAQGAAREQYFGPGTRLTVT.

The J gene is TRBJ1-2, the V gene TRBV7-2, with TRBD1 as a possible D gene (5 bases). The V end was cut by 5 bases, the J end by 6 bases, with 13 bases between. The CDR3 contains 13 residues. Germline CDR1 is SGHTA and CDR2 is FQGNSA. The CDR3 is CASSPQGGDGYTF. The CDR3 coding sequence is TGTGCCAGCAGCCCCCAGGGTGGGGATGGCTACACCTTC.

The CDR3 coding sequence is TGTGCCAGCAGTCAACAGGGCGGCACTGAAGCTTTCTTT. It is translated as CASSQQGGTEAFF. V usage is TRBV13 and J usage is TRBJ1-1, with a weak D call TRBD1 (6 bases). Trimming pared 6 bases from V and 4 bases from J, leaving 12 bases between. The CDR3 is made up of 13 amino acids. Germline CDR1 is PRHDT and CDR2 is FYEKMQ (reference sequence).